The text below deals with one T cell receptor (beta chain). Its antigen is not identified. TCRdb re-called the 5' RACE reads through MiXCR, storing one row per CDR3 protein. Among approximately 260,000 distinct CDR3 sequences listed, approximately 8.6% were seen once. Per the germline V gene, CDR1 is SGHVS and CDR2 is FNYEAQ. The V end lost 5 bases, the J end lost 7 bases, and 11 bases lay between the germline ends. The CDR3 consists of 13 residues. This specimen belongs to a study of identical twins. Whole-study findings and limits: Out-of-frame TCR alpha sharing observed in monozygotic twins exceeded model estimates.

The sample was also reused in another study, on yellow fever vaccine responses in identical twins.

This receptor was obtained from a woman under 30 in good health. The sample comprised CD8+ T cells sorted from blood. The chain joins TRBV7-6 to TRBJ1-4; D call uncertain. This CDR3 is CASSSVLGEKLFF. Written as DNA, the CDR3 is TGTGCCAGCAGCAGTGTGTTGGGTGAAAAACTGTTTTTT. The full variable domain, its missing parts supplied by reference TRBV7-6 and TRBJ1-4, is GAGVSQSPRYKVTKRGQDVALRCDPISGHVSLYWYRQALGQGPEFLTYFNYEAQQDKSGLPNDRFSAERPEGSISTLTIQRTEQRDSAMYRCASSSVLGEKLFFGSGTQLSVL.